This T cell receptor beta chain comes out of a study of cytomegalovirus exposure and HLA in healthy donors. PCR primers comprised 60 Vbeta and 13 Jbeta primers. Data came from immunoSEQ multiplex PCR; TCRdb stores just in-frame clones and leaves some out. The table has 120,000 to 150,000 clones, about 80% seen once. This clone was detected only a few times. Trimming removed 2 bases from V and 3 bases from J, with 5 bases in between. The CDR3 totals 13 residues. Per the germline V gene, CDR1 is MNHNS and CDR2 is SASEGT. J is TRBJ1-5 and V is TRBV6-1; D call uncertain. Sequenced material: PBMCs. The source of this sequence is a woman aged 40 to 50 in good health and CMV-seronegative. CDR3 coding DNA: TGTGCCAGCAGTGAACAGTACAATCAGCCCCAGCATTTT. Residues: CASSEQYNQPQHF.